This T cell receptor (beta chain) was observed in a study of identical twins' blood T cells. Overall study findings and caveats: Twins reportedly had markedly more similar V usage than unrelated donors, even among out-of-frame TCRbeta clonotypes.

As for this clonotype: The target antigen is unknown.

A previously described protocol, modified, built RNA-based TCR cDNA libraries. MiXCR was run by TCRdb on the 5' RACE reads, yielding one entry per CDR3 protein. The sample has fewer than 450,000 distinct CDR3 sequences, about 28% seen once. V lost 2 bases, J lost 3 bases, and 11 bases lay in between. Per the germline V gene, CDR1 is SGHAT and CDR2 is FQNNGV. This CDR3 has 15 residues. The rearrangement links TRBV11-2 to TRBJ2-1; D is perhaps TRBD2 (5 bases). Sequencing was carried out using PBMCs. The source of this sequence is a woman aged 18 to 55 in good health. The DNA for the CDR3 is TGTGCCAGCAGCTTAAGGCGGGCGGGCTACAATGAGCAGTTCTTC. Amino acid sequence: CASSLRRAGYNEQFF.